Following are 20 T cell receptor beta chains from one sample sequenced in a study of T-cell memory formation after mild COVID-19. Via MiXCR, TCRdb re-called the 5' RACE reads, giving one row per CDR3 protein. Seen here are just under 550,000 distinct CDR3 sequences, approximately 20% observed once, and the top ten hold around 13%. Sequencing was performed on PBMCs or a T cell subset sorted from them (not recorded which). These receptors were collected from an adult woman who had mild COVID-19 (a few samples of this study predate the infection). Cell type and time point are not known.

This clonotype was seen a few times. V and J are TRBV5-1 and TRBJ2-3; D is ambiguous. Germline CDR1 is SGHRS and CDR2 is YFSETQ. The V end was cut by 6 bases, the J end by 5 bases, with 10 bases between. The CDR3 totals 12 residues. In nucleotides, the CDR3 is TGCGCCAGCAACCATGTAGGAGATACGCAGTATTTT. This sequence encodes CASNHVGDTQYF.

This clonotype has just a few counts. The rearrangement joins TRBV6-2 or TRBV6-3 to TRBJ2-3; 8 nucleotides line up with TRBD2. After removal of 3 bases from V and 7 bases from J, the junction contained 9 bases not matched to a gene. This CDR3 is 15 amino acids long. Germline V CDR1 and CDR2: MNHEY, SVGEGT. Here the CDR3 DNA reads TGTGCCAGCAGTTATGGCGGGGGGCCGGGGAATACGCAGTATTTT. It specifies CASSYGGGPGNTQYF.

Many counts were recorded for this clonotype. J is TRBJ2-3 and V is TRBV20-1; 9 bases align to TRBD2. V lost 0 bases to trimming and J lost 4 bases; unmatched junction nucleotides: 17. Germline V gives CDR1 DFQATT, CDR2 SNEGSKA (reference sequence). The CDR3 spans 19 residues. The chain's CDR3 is CSARDFERGASTSSDTQYF. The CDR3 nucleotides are TGCAGTGCTAGAGATTTCGAGCGGGGGGCCTCGACATCTTCAGATACGCAGTATTTT.

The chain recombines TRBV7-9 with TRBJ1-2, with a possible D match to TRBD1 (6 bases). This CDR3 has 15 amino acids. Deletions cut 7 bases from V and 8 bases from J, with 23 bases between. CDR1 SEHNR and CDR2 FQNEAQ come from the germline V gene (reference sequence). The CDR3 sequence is CASTSGAPKGEGYTF. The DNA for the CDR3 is TGTGCCAGCACCTCGGGGGCCCCGAAGGGCGAAGGCTACACCTTC.

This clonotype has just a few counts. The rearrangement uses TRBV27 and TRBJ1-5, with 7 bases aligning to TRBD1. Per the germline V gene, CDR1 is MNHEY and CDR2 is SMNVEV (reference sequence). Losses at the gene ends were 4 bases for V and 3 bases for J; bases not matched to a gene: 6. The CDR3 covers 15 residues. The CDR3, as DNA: TGTGCCAGCAGTTCCCAGGGGGTAAACAATCAGCCCCAGCATTTT. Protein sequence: CASSSQGVNNQPQHF.

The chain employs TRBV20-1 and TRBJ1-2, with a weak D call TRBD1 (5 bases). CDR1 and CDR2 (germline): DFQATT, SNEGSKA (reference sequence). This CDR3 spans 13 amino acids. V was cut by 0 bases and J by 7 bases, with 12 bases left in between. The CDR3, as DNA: TGCAGTGCTAGAGATATCGGGGCTGCTGGCTACACCTTC. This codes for CSARDIGAAGYTF.

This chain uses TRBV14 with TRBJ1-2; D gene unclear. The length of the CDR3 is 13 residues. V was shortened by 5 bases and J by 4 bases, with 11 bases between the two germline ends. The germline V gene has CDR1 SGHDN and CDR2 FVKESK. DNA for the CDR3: TGTGCCAGCAGCGGGTCTATTCTCTATGGCTACACCTTC. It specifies CASSGSILYGYTF.

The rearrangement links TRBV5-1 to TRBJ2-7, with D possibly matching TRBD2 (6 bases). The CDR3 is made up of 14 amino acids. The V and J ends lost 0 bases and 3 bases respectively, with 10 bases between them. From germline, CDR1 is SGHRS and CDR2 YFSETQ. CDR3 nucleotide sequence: TGCGCCAGCAGCTTGGTTGGGGGGAACTACGAGCAGTACTTC. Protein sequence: CASSLVGGNYEQYF.

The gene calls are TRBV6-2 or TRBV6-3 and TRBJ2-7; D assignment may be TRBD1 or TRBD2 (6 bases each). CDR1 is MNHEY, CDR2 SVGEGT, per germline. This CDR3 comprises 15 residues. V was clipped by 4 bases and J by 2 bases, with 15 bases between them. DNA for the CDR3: TGTGCCAGCAGTTTCACGGGAGAGGGGGCCTACGAGCAGTACTTC. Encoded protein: CASSFTGEGAYEQYF.

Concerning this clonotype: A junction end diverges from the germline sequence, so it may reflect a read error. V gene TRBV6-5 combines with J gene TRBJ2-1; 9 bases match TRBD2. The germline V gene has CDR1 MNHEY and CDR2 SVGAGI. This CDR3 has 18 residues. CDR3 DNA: TGTGCCAGCAGTTACTCGATGATCGGGACTAGCTGGAGATATGATCAGTTCTTC. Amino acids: CASSYSMIGTSWRYDQFF.

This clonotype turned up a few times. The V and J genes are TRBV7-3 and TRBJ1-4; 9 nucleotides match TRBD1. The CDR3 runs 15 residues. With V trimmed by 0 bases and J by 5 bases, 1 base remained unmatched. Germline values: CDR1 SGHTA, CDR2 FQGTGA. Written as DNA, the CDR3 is TGTGCCAGCAGCTTAACGGGACAGGGAAATGAAAAACTGTTTTTT. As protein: CASSLTGQGNEKLFF. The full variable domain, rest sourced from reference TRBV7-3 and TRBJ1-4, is GAGVSQTPSNKVTEKGKYVELRCDPISGHTALYWYRQSLGQGPEFLIYFQGTGAADDSGLPNDRFFAVRPEGSVSTLKIQRTERGDSAVYLCASSLTGQGNEKLFFGSGTQLSVL.

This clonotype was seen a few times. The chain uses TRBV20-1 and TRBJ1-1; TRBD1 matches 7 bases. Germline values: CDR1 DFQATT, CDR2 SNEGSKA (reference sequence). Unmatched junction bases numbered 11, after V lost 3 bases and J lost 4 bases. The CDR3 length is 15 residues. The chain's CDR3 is CSASQGGLWGTEAFF. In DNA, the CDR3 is TGCAGTGCTAGTCAGGGGGGCTTATGGGGCACTGAAGCTTTCTTT.

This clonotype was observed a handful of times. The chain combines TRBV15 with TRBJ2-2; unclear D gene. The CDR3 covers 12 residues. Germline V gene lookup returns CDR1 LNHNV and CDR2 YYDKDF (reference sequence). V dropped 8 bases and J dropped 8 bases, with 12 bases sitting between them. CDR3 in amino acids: CATGSVFGELFF. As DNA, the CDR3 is TGTGCCACCGGTTCTGTTTTTGGGGAGCTGTTTTTT.

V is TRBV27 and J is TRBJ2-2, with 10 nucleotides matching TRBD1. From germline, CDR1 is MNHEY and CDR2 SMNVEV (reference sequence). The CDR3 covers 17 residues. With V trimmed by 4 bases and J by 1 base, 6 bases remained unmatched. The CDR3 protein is CASSWTGGSLNTGELFF. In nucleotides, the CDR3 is TGTGCCAGCAGTTGGACAGGGGGTTCCCTGAACACCGGGGAGCTGTTTTTT.

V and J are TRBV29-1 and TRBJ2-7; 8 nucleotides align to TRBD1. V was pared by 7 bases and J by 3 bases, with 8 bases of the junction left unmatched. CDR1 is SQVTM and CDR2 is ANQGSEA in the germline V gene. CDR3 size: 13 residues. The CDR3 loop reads CSGVDRGGYEQYF. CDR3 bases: TGCAGCGGTGTCGACAGGGGAGGCTACGAGCAGTACTTC.

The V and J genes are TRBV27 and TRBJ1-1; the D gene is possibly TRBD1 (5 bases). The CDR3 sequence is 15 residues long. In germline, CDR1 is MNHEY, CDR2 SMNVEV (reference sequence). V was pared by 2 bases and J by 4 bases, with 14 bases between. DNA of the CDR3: TGTGCCAGCAGTTTAGATCCAGGGTGGGCCACTGAAGCTTTCTTT. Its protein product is CASSLDPGWATEAFF.

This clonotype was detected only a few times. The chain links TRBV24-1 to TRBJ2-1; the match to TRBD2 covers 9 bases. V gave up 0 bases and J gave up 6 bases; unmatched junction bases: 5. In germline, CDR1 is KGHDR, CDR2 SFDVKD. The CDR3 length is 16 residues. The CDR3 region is CATSDLQAGGRNEQFF. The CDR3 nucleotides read TGTGCCACCAGTGATTTGCAAGCGGGGGGCCGCAATGAGCAGTTCTTC.

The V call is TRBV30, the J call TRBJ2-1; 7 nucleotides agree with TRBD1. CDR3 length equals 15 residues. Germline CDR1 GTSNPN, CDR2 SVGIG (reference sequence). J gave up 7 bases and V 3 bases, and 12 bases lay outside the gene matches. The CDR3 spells CAWSPDRVWGNEQFF. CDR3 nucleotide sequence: TGTGCCTGGAGCCCCGACAGGGTATGGGGGAATGAGCAGTTCTTC.

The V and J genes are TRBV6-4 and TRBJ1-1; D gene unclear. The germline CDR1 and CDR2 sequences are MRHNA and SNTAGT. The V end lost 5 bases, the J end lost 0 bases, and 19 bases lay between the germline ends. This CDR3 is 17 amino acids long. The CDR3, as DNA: TGTGCCAGCAGTTCCCCCATCCGGGGAGATATGAACACTGAAGCTTTCTTT. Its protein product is CASSSPIRGDMNTEAFF.

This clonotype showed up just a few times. The CDR3 DNA follows: TGTGCCAGCAGCTTCGGGCTAGCGGGGCACACCGGGGAGCTGTTTTTT. It encodes CASSFGLAGHTGELFF. The J gene is TRBJ2-2, the V gene TRBV7-8; 9 bases map to TRBD2. Unmatched junction bases numbered 5, after V lost 3 bases and J lost 3 bases. This CDR3 comprises 16 residues. The germline V gene encodes CDR1 SGHVS and CDR2 FQNEAQ.